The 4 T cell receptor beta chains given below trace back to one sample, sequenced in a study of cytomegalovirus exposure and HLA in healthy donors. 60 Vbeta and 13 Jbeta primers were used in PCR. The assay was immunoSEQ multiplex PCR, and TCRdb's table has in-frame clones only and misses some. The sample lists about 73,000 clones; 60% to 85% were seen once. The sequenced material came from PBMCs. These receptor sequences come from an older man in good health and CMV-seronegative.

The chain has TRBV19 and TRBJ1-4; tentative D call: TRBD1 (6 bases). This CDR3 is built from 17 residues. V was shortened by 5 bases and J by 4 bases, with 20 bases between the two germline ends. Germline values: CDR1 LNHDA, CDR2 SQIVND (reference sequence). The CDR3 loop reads CASSPPSYGGYNEKLFF. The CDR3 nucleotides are TGTGCCAGTAGTCCACCGTCCTATGGGGGCTATAATGAAAAACTGTTTTTT.

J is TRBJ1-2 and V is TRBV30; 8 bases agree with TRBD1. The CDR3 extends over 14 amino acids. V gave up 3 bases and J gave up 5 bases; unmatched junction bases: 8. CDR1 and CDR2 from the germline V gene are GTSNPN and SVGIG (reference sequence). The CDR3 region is CAWRRGDRTYGYTF. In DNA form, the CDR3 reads TGTGCCTGGAGGAGAGGGGACAGGACGTATGGCTACACCTTC.

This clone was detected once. CDR3 sequence reads: CASSREGRLDEQFF. In nucleotides, the CDR3 is TGTGCCAGTAGTAGGGAGGGGCGGCTGGATGAGCAGTTCTTC. The V and J genes are TRBV19 and TRBJ2-1, with 7 bases lining up with TRBD2. This CDR3 has 14 residues. J lost 8 bases, V lost 4 bases, and 8 bases had no gene match. Germline V lookup: CDR1 LNHDA, CDR2 SQIVND (reference sequence).

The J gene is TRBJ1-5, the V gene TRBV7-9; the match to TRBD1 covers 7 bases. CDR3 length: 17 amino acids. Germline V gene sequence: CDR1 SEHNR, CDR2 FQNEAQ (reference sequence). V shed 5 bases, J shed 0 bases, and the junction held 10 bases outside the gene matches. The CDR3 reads CASSTGTDIYSNQPQHF. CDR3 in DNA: TGTGCCAGCAGCACCGGGACAGATATCTATAGCAATCAGCCCCAGCATTTT.